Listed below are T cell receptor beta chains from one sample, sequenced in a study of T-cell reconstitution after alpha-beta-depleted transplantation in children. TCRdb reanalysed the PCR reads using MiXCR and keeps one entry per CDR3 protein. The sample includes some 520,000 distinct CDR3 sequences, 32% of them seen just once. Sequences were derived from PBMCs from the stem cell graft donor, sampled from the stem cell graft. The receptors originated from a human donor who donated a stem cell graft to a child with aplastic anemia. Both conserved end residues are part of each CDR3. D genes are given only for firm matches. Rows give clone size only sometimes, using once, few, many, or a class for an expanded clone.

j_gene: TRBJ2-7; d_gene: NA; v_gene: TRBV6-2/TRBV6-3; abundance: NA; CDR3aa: CASSLTGVSYEQYF; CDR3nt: TGTGCCAGCAGTCTAACAGGAGTTTCCTACGAGCAGTACTTC
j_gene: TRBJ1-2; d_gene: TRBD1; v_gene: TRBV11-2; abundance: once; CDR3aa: CASKSTGDNYGYTF; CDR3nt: TGTGCCAGCAAATCCACAGGGGATAACTATGGCTACACCTTC
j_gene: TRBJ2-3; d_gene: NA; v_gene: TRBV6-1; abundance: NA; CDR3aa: CASNAGQGVADTQYF; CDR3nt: TGTGCCAGCAACGCGGGGCAGGGGGTCGCAGATACGCAGTATTTT
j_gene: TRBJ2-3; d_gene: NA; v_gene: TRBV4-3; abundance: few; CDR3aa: CASSQERFSGRTDTQYF; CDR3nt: TGCGCCAGCAGCCAAGAGCGTTTTAGCGGTCGCACAGATACGCAGTATTTT
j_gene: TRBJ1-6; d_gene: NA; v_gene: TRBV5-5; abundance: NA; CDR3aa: CASSLRGSNEISPLHF; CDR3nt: TGTGCCAGCAGCCTCCGTGGCAGCAATGAGATTTCACCCCTCCACTTT
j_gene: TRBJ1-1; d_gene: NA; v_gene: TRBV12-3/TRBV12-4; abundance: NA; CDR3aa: CASSFPGAPAFF; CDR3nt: TGTGCCAGCAGTTTCCCGGGGGCGCCCGCTTTCTTT
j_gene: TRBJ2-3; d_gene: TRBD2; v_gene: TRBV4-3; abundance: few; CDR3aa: CASSQAQLAGEGNTQYF; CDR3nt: TGCGCCAGCAGCCAAGCACAACTAGCGGGAGAGGGAAATACGCAGTATTTT
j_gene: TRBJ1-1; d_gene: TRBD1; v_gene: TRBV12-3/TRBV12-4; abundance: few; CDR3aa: CASSSLPPGQRNTEAFF; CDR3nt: TGTGCCAGCAGCAGTCTACCTCCGGGACAGCGAAACACTGAAGCTTTCTTT
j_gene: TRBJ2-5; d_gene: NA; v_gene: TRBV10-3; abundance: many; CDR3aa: CATAPGQETQYF; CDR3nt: TGTGCCACTGCCCCGGGCCAAGAGACCCAGTACTTC
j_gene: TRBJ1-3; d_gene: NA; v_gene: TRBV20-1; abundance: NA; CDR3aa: CSASGATSSGNTIYF; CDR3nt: TGCAGTGCCTCGGGGGCTACGAGCTCTGGAAACACCATATATTTT
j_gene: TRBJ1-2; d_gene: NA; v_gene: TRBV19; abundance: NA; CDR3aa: CASSMKAGHGYTF; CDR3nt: TGTGCCAGTAGTATGAAGGCAGGCCATGGCTACACCTTC
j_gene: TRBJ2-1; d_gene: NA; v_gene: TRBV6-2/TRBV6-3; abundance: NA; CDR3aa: CASSYSRSGPYNEQFF; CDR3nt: TGTGCCAGCAGTTACTCCAGGAGCGGGCCCTACAATGAGCAGTTCTTC
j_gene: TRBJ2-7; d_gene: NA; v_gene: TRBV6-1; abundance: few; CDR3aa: CASSISYSYEQYF; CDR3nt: TGTGCCAGCTCGATTAGCTACTCCTACGAGCAGTACTTC
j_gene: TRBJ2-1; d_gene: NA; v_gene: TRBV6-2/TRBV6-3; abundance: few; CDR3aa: CASSYGIDYNEQFF; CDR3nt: TGTGCCAGCAGTTACGGGATCGATTACAATGAGCAGTTCTTC
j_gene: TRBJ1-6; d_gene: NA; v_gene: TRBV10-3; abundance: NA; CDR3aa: CAIKGTSGNSPLHF; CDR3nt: TGTGCCATCAAGGGGACGTCCGGTAATTCACCCCTCCACTTT
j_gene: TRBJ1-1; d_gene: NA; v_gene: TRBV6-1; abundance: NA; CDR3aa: CASRGAVGGNTEAFF; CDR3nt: TGTGCCAGCAGGGGGGCGGTAGGGGGGAACACTGAAGCTTTCTTT
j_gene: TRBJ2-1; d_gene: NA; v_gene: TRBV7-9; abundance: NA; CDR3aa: CASSGRQSYNEQFF; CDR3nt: TGTGCCAGCAGCGGCCGACAGTCCTACAATGAGCAGTTCTTC
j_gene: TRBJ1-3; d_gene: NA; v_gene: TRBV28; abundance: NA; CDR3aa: CASSLSVVSGNTIYF; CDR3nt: TGTGCCAGCAGTTTATCAGTAGTATCGGGAAACACCATATATTTT
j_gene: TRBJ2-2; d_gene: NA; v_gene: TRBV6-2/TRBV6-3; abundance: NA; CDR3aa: CASSFLLLTGNTGELFF; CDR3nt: TGTGCCAGCAGTTTCCTTCTCCTGACAGGGAACACCGGGGAGCTGTTTTTT
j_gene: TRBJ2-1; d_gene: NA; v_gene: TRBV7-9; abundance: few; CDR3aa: CASSLVEVRWYNEQFF; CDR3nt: TGTGCCAGCAGCTTAGTAGAGGTGAGATGGTACAATGAGCAGTTCTTC
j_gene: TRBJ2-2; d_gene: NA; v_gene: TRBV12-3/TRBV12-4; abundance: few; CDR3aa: CASRLPSYSNTGELFF; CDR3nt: TGTGCCAGCAGACTTCCCTCTTACTCGAACACCGGGGAGCTGTTTTTT
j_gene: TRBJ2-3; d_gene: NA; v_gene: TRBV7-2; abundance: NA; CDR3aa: CASSLGLGATDTQYF; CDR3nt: TGTGCCAGCAGCTTAGGCTTGGGGGCAACAGATACGCAGTATTTT
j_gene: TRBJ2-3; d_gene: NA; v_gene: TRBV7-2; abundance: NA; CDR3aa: CASSNRDSFSDTQYF; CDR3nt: TGTGCCAGCAGCAACCGGGACTCCTTCTCAGATACGCAGTATTTT
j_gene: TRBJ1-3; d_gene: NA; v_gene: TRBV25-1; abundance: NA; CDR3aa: CASSEGRNTIYF; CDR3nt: TGTGCCAGCAGTGAAGGTCGAAACACCATATATTTT
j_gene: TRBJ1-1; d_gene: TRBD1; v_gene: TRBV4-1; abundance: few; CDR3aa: CASSQEGQGARLNTEAFF; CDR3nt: TGCGCCAGCAGCCAAGAGGGACAGGGGGCCAGGTTGAACACTGAAGCTTTCTTT